This TCR beta chain was sequenced during a study of T cell repertoires in cytomegalovirus infection. General study findings and limits: Using cumulative public TCR beta family frequency, the authors identified those who carried CMV together with the relevant HLA.

V dropped 5 bases and J dropped 5; count of bases not matched to a gene: 15. Germline CDR1 and CDR2: DFQATT and SNEGSKA (reference sequence). This CDR3 contains 16 residues. TCRdb re-derived calls from the reads in MiXCR, one entry per CDR3 protein. The sample contains roughly 180,000 distinct CDR3 sequences, 28% of which appear only once. In the case of this clonotype: Its antigen is undetermined.

The clonotype was recovered from a human donor in good health (CMV status not recorded). Some clones in this sample may be carry-over from other donors' samples. Source material: PBMCs. The chain carries TRBV20-1 and TRBJ2-5; 9 positions agree with TRBD2. CDR3 nucleotide sequence: TGCAGTGCTGGCCCCGGAGGCGGGGGGGCCCGGGAGACCCAGTACTTC. Translating it yields CSAGPGGGGARETQYF.